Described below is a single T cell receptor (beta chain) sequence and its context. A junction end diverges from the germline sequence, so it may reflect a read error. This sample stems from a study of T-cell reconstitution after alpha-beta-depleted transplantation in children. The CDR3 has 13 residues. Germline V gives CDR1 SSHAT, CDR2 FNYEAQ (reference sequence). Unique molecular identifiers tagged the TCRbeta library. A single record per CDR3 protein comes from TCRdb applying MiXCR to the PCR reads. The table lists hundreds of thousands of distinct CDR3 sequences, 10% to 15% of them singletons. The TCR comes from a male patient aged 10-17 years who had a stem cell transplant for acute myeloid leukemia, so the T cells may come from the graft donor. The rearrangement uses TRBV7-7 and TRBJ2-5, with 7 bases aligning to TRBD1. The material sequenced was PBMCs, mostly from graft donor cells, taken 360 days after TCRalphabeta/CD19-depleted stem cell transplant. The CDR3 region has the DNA TGTGCTAGCAGCCCGAGACAGGGTGGGACCCAGTACTTC. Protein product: CASSPRQGGTQYF.